Shown below are 13 T cell receptor beta chains from a single sample sequenced in a study of blood T cells in healthy people across ages. A J-beta primer mix and a sample-barcoded 5' primer were used in a second PCR of about 6 to 12 cycles. Using its own MiXCR run on the 5' RACE reads, TCRdb lists one record per CDR3 protein. The data contain around 650,000 distinct CDR3 sequences, roughly 30% of them seen just once; the ten biggest clones take up 15%. The sample was blood. Receptors were obtained from a woman over 75 in good health.

This chain connects TRBV6-1 to TRBJ1-1; a weak D match, TRBD1 (6 bases). Trimming stripped 6 bases from V and 1 base from J, with 24 bases between. The CDR3 runs to 18 residues. Germline V gene data show CDR1 as MNHNS and CDR2 as SASEGT. The CDR3 DNA is TGTGCCAGCAGGGACCCACGGAAAACGGGACACCCGAACACTGAAGCTTTCTTT. Amino acids: CASRDPRKTGHPNTEAFF.

J is TRBJ1-1 and V is TRBV20-1, with D possibly TRBD1 on 6 matching bases. CDR1 and CDR2 (germline): DFQATT, SNEGSKA (reference sequence). The CDR3 length is 14 residues. Trimming left V 0 bases short and J 1 base short, with 9 bases between. As DNA, the CDR3 is TGCAGTGCTAGAGAAACAGGGAGGAACACTGAAGCTTTCTTT. Protein product: CSARETGRNTEAFF.

The chain uses TRBV24-1 and TRBJ1-5; D gene ambiguous. The CDR3 runs 14 residues. Trimming shortened V by 3 bases and J by 4 bases, and 9 bases separated the two germline ends. Germline CDR1 is KGHDR and CDR2 is SFDVKD. CDR3 bases: TGTGCCACCAGTGATGGTTCAGTAAATCAGCCCCAGCATTTT. Its translation is CATSDGSVNQPQHF.

In this sample, this clonotype turned up many times. The V call is TRBV2, the J call TRBJ2-1; D unclear. The CDR3 runs to 14 residues. Trimming took off 0 bases at V and 0 bases at J, with 3 bases between the two ends. Germline V gene data show CDR1 as SNHLY and CDR2 as FYNNEI. The CDR3 DNA reads TGTGCCAGCAGTGAAGCGCCCTCCTACAATGAGCAGTTCTTC. It codes for CASSEAPSYNEQFF.

This chain connects TRBV29-1 to TRBJ2-1; possible D gene TRBD2, 6 bases. The germline V gene has CDR1 SQVTM and CDR2 ANQGSEA. The CDR3 is made up of 14 amino acids. Between the trimmed V and J ends, which lost 2 bases and 3 bases, there was a span of 11 bases. DNA of the CDR3: TGCAGCGTTGAAAGGCGGGATTTCTACAATGAGCAGTTCTTC. Protein sequence: CSVERRDFYNEQFF.

About this clonotype: The junction and the germline gene differ at one end; a read error may be behind it. The J gene is TRBJ2-7, the V gene TRBV4-1, with D possibly being TRBD2 (6 bases). Germline CDR1 and CDR2: MGHRA and YSYEKL. The CDR3 consists of 16 residues. Written as DNA, the CDR3 is TGTGCCAGCAGCCAGGTTAGACTAGTTGGGCCGTACGAGCAGTACTTC. It codes for CASSQVRLVGPYEQYF.

The count of this clonotype is one. J is TRBJ2-1 and V is TRBV11-2; 10 nucleotides agree with TRBD2. There are 14 residues in the CDR3. J gave up 13 bases and V 5 bases, and 11 bases lay outside the gene matches. Germline V CDR1 and CDR2: SGHAT, FQNNGV. The CDR3 spells CASSVVAGGETQFF. CDR3 coding DNA: TGTGCCAGCAGCGTGGTAGCGGGGGGAGAGACCCAGTTCTTC.

In this sample, this clonotype turned up many times. The chain's CDR3 is CASSAGGRGQDTQYF. The CDR3, as DNA: TGTGCCAGCAGCGCGGGGGGGCGGGGGCAAGATACGCAGTATTTT. This chain links TRBV7-2 with TRBJ2-3; TRBD2 agrees at 9 bases. Germline values: CDR1 SGHTA, CDR2 FQGNSA. The CDR3 covers 15 residues. V lost 5 bases and J lost 5; bases outside the gene matches: 8.

This chain connects TRBV28 to TRBJ1-2, with 8 positions matching TRBD1. The CDR3 runs to 17 residues. Per germline, CDR1 MDHEN and CDR2 SYDVKM. Unmatched junction bases numbered 11, after V lost 5 bases and J lost 0 bases. CDR3 loop: CASSLDGGQGPNYGYTF. DNA of the CDR3: TGTGCCAGCAGTCTCGACGGTGGACAGGGACCTAACTATGGCTACACCTTC.

This chain connects TRBV20-1 to TRBJ2-5; D ambiguous. This CDR3 is built from 13 residues. Between the trimmed V and J ends, which lost 5 bases and 1 base, there was a span of 11 bases. Germline CDR1 is DFQATT and CDR2 is SNEGSKA (reference sequence). The CDR3, as DNA: TGCAGTGCTCCCCTCCAGCTCCAAGAGACCCAGTACTTC. Protein: CSAPLQLQETQYF.

This sequence joins TRBV5-1 and TRBJ2-1; 9 bases agree with TRBD1. The CDR3 loop spans 14 amino acids. The germline V gene has CDR1 SGHRS and CDR2 YFSETQ. The junction had 6 bases not matched to a gene; V was cut back by 5 bases and J by 6 bases. The CDR3 loop is CASRTGTGSNEQFF. CDR3 DNA: TGCGCCAGCAGAACCGGGACAGGGTCCAATGAGCAGTTCTTC.

This clonotype appeared a few times. A clone one base away is much larger, so this may be a read error. The J gene is TRBJ2-7, the V gene TRBV6-2 or TRBV6-3, with a possible D match to TRBD2 (5 bases). The germline V gene has CDR1 MNHEY and CDR2 SVGEGT. The CDR3 covers 10 residues. Trimming took off 8 bases at V and 7 bases at J, with 9 bases between the two ends. The CDR3 coding sequence is TGTGCCAGCGGAGGTAATGAGCAGTACTTC. Residues: CASGGNEQYF.

The genes are TRBV28 and TRBJ2-1; the match to TRBD2 covers 14 bases. With V trimmed by 5 bases and J by 2 bases, 8 bases remained unmatched. This CDR3 has 18 residues. Germline CDR1 is MDHEN and CDR2 is SYDVKM. The CDR3 coding sequence is TGTGCCAGCAGTAGGACTAGCGGGGGGCTGGGGCCCTACAATGAGCAGTTCTTC. The encoded protein is CASSRTSGGLGPYNEQFF.